The 21 T cell receptor beta chains given below trace back to one sample, sequenced in a study of T cells after posttransplantation cyclophosphamide. The data were produced by immunoSEQ multiplex PCR, yet TCRdb's version contains in-frame clones alone and is incomplete. The sample includes roughly 4,000 clones, around 62% of them seen just once. Sequencing was carried out using memory CD8+ T cells sorted from blood. These receptor sequences come from a man aged 30 to 45 in good health and a related stem cell transplant donor.

The chain links TRBV6-4 to TRBJ2-1, with D tentatively TRBD1 (7 bases). V was cut by 5 bases and J by 8 bases, with 16 bases left in between. The CDR3 has 14 residues. CDR1 MRHNA and CDR2 SNTAGT come from the germline V gene. The CDR3 reads CASSRRGPQDEQFF. DNA for the CDR3: TGTGCCAGCAGTAGGAGGGGGCCTCAAGATGAGCAGTTCTTC.

The genes are TRBV29-1 and TRBJ2-7; a weak D match, TRBD1 (5 bases). This CDR3 region has 11 residues. V lost 6 bases and J 1 base, leaving 7 bases between the germline ends. Looked up from germline, CDR1 is SQVTM and CDR2 is ANQGSEA. CDR3 nucleotide sequence: TGCAGCGTGGACACTTCCTACGAGCAGTACTTC. Translating it yields CSVDTSYEQYF.

The chain combines TRBV2 with TRBJ2-5; weak D call: TRBD2 (7 bases). CDR1 and CDR2 (germline): SNHLY, FYNNEI. The CDR3 totals 16 residues. Trimming took off 6 bases at V and 2 bases at J, with 19 bases between the two ends. CDR3 amino acids: CASSRLGEGQQETQYF. In DNA, the CDR3 is TGTGCCAGCAGCCGCTTGGGGGAGGGACAACAAGAGACCCAGTACTTC.

This clone qualifies as medium-sized. The chain is built from TRBV7-8 and TRBJ2-5; 7 bases line up with TRBD1. V was pared by 6 bases and J by 1 base, with 8 bases of the junction left unmatched. The CDR3 totals 15 residues. CDR1 is SGHVS and CDR2 is FQNEAQ in the germline V gene. CDR3 coding DNA: TGTGCCAGCAGATCTAGGGCAGGGGGCCAAGAGACCCAGTACTTC. It is translated as CASRSRAGGQETQYF. The complete variable domain, with remaining parts taken from reference TRBV7-8 and TRBJ2-5, reads GAGVSQSPRYKVAKRGQDVALRCDPISGHVSLFWYQQALGQGPEFLTYFQNEAQLDKSGLPSDRFFAERPEGSVSTLKIQRTQQEDSAVYLCASRSRAGGQETQYFGPGTRLLVL.

The chain joins TRBV5-1 to TRBJ1-1, with 9 bases aligning to TRBD1. Germline V gene sequence: CDR1 SGHRS, CDR2 YFSETQ. Losses at the gene ends were 3 bases for V and 1 base for J; bases not matched to a gene: 4. The CDR3 has 15 residues. For the CDR3, the DNA is TGCGCCAGCAGCTCGATGGACAGGGGGAACACTGAAGCTTTCTTT. Amino acid sequence: CASSSMDRGNTEAFF.

The chain carries TRBV5-6 and TRBJ2-1; 8 nucleotides align to TRBD1. V was pared by 0 bases and J by 5 bases, with 7 bases of the junction left unmatched. Germline V CDR1 and CDR2: SGHDT, YYEEEE. CDR3 length: 16 amino acids. The chain's CDR3 is CASSLGTGLRNNEQFF. CDR3 bases: TGTGCCAGCAGCTTGGGGACAGGGTTGAGGAACAATGAGCAGTTCTTC.

This chain links TRBV7-6 with TRBJ1-5; no clear D gene. V was clipped by 5 bases and J by 5 bases, with 10 bases between them. The CDR3 runs 13 residues. Germline V CDR1 and CDR2: SGHVS, FNYEAQ. CDR3 loop: CASSPSRYQPQHF. In DNA form, the CDR3 reads TGTGCCAGCAGCCCTAGTCGATATCAGCCCCAGCATTTT.

This clone is categorized as large. V and J are TRBV2 and TRBJ2-7, with 10 bases fitting TRBD1. CDR1 is SNHLY and CDR2 is FYNNEI in the germline V gene. Trimming at V came to 5 bases and at J to 1 base, leaving 11 bases not matched to a gene. The CDR3 is 17 amino acids. DNA of the CDR3: TGTGCCAGCAGTTTTTCTTCAACGGGACAGGGGTCCTACGAGCAGTACTTC. Protein sequence: CASSFSSTGQGSYEQYF.

This clone was seen only a few times. The J gene is TRBJ2-4, the V gene TRBV19; D is uncertain. Trimming shortened V by 1 base and J by 8 bases, and 6 bases separated the two germline ends. CDR1 is LNHDA and CDR2 is SQIVND in the germline V gene (reference sequence). The CDR3 sequence is 12 residues long. The CDR3 DNA reads as TGTGCCAGTAGTATAGGAGGATACATTCAGTACTTC. Encoded protein: CASSIGGYIQYF.

The chain is built from TRBV7-9 and TRBJ2-3, with 9 bases matching TRBD1. Germline CDR1 and CDR2: SEHNR and FQNEAQ (reference sequence). The CDR3 extends over 14 amino acids. V lost 4 bases, J lost 3 bases, and 2 bases stayed unmatched. The CDR3 nucleotides read TGTGCCAGCAGCTCGGGACAGGGTACAGATACGCAGTATTTT. Its translation is CASSSGQGTDTQYF.

The gene calls are TRBV7-8 and TRBJ2-7, with 9 bases fitting TRBD2. CDR3 length: 17 residues. CDR1 is SGHVS, CDR2 FQNEAQ, per germline. The V and J ends lost 2 bases and 3 bases, in that order; junction bases with no gene match: 11. For the CDR3, the DNA is TGTGCCAGCAGCTTAAGTCTAGCGGGGTACTATTACTACGAGCAGTACTTC. Its protein is CASSLSLAGYYYYEQYF. Based on the CDR3 plus reference TRBV7-8 and TRBJ2-7, the full variable domain is GAGVSQSPRYKVAKRGQDVALRCDPISGHVSLFWYQQALGQGPEFLTYFQNEAQLDKSGLPSDRFFAERPEGSVSTLKIQRTQQEDSAVYLCASSLSLAGYYYYEQYFGPGTRLTVT.

The sample holds a few counts of this clone. The chain joins TRBV10-3 to TRBJ2-2, with D tentatively TRBD1 (6 bases). V was pared by 11 bases and J by 2 bases, with 9 bases between. There are 12 residues in the CDR3. Germline CDR1 and CDR2: ENHRY and SYGVKD. CDR3 loop: CASRGNTGELFF. CDR3 DNA: TGTGCCTCCAGGGGAAACACCGGGGAGCTGTTTTTT.

This chain joins TRBV5-4 and TRBJ1-2; D is unclear. The CDR3 is made up of 14 amino acids. The germline V and J ends were trimmed by 3 bases and 8 bases, with 17 bases remaining between them. Germline lookup yields CDR1 SGHNT and CDR2 YYREEE (reference sequence). The CDR3 nucleotides are TGTGCCAGCAGCTCCCTGACGGAGGGTTGGGGCTACACCTTC. Its protein product is CASSSLTEGWGYTF.

There are a few counts of this clone. This rearrangement joins TRBV2 to TRBJ1-2, with 7 bases lining up with TRBD1. CDR3 length equals 16 residues. V shed 7 bases and J 2 bases; nucleotides not matched to a gene: 13. Per the germline V gene, CDR1 is SNHLY and CDR2 is FYNNEI. The CDR3 DNA sequence: TGTGCCAGCAAGGGGACAGCGAACGATCGGAACTATGGCTACACCTTC. This codes for CASKGTANDRNYGYTF. Supplemented by reference TRBV2 and TRBJ1-2, the full variable domain reads EPEVTQTPSHQVTQMGQEVILRCVPISNHLYFYWYRQILGQKVEFLVSFYNNEISEKSEIFDDQFSVERPDGSNFTLKIRSTKLEDSAMYFCASKGTANDRNYGYTFGSGTRLTVV.

Here the CDR3 DNA reads TGTGCCAGCAGTCAGGGTAGCAAGAACACTGAAGCTTTCTTT. Translated, it gives CASSQGSKNTEAFF. V is TRBV28 and J is TRBJ1-1, with D possibly being TRBD1 (5 bases). V lost 5 bases and J lost 1, with 11 bases in between. The CDR3 is 14 amino acids. Germline CDR1 MDHEN, CDR2 SYDVKM.

V is TRBV15 and J is TRBJ1-1; D possibly corresponds to TRBD1 (5 bases). Trimming removed 5 bases at V and 6 bases at J, with 16 bases between. This CDR3 is 14 amino acids long. Germline V lookup: CDR1 LNHNV, CDR2 YYDKDF (reference sequence). CDR3 in amino acids: CATSGSRTTPEAFF. The CDR3 DNA follows: TGTGCCACCAGCGGCTCGAGGACAACACCTGAAGCTTTCTTT. Full variable domain (rest looked up from reference TRBV15 and TRBJ1-1): DAMVIQNPRYQVTQFGKPVTLSCSQTLNHNVMYWYQQKSSQAPKLLFHYYDKDFNNEADTPDNFQSRRPNTSFCFLDIRSPGLGDTAMYLCATSGSRTTPEAFFGQGTRLTVV.

The CDR3 is CATKSSGQTKETQYF. For the CDR3, the DNA is TGTGCCACCAAATCATCGGGACAGACGAAAGAGACCCAGTACTTC. The J gene is TRBJ2-5, the V gene TRBV21-1; the DNA was not compared with TRBD1, the D call given in the table. TRBV21-1 represents a pseudogene. The CDR3 consists of 15 residues.

J is TRBJ1-2 and V is TRBV4-2; no clear D. The CDR3 runs to 15 residues. Trimming shortened V by 1 base and J by 3 bases, and 12 bases separated the two germline ends. Germline V gene sequence: CDR1 LGHNA, CDR2 YNFKEQ. DNA for the CDR3: TGTGCCAGCAGCCAAGGACCCGCCGGGGACTATGGCTACACCTTC. This codes for CASSQGPAGDYGYTF.

The chain uses TRBV28 and TRBJ1-1; D gene uncertain. The length of the CDR3 is 13 residues. V lost 2 bases and J 11 bases, leaving 15 bases between the germline ends. Germline-derived CDR1 and CDR2 are MDHEN and SYDVKM. CDR3 sequence: CASSLNLPGWAFF. CDR3 DNA: TGTGCCAGCAGTTTAAATTTGCCCGGGTGGGCTTTCTTT. The full variable domain, completed using reference TRBV28 and TRBJ1-1, is DVKVTQSSRYLVKRTGEKVFLECVQDMDHENMFWYRQDPGLGLRLIYFSYDVKMKEKGDIPEGYSVSREKKERFSLILESASTNQTSMYLCASSLNLPGWAFFGQGTRLTVV.

The CDR3 DNA reads TGTGCCAGCAGTCCTACAGGGGAACCCTCTGGCTATGGCTACACCTTC. This gives the protein CASSPTGEPSGYGYTF. The chain uses TRBV9 and TRBJ1-2, with 7 bases identical to TRBD1. Per the germline V gene, CDR1 is SGDLS and CDR2 is YYNGEE. The V segment lost 5 bases and the J segment 4 bases; nucleotides outside the gene matches: 14. The CDR3 length is 16 residues.

This clone was counted between two and nine times. The chain employs TRBV5-4 and TRBJ2-1, with TRBD2 matching 12 bases. This CDR3 contains 16 residues. Germline trimming cut 4 bases from V and 5 bases from J; bases unmatched to any gene: 7. CDR1 is SGHNT and CDR2 is YYREEE in the germline V gene (reference sequence). CDR3 nucleotide sequence: TGTGCCAGCAGCCCTGAACTAGCGGGGGGCCACAATGAGCAGTTCTTC. Residues: CASSPELAGGHNEQFF.